Presented here are 25 T cell receptor beta chains from one specimen sequenced in a study of Graves' ophthalmopathy and Graves' hyperthyroidism. RNA transcripts provided the template for amplifying TCR beta CDR3 regions. Following a first-round RT-PCR that used HTBI primers, a second-round multiplex PCR was carried out. TCRdb reanalysed the multiplex PCR reads using MiXCR and keeps one entry per CDR3 protein. In the table there are some 370,000 distinct CDR3 sequences, about a sixth of which are singletons. The sample consisted of peripheral blood. All receptors derive from an adult woman with stable Graves' hyperthyroidism.

At least ten counts were recorded for this clonotype. The V call is TRBV29-1, the J call TRBJ2-7; D possibly uses TRBD1 or TRBD2 (5 bases each). There are 11 residues in the CDR3. Trimming stripped 4 bases from V and 6 bases from J, with 10 bases between. CDR1 is SQVTM, CDR2 ANQGSEA, per germline. The CDR3 DNA is TGCAGCGTTGGGGACGGCAGCGAGCAGTACTTC. Protein product: CSVGDGSEQYF.

This clonotype was recorded many times. The CDR3 DNA reads as TGTGCCAGTAAAAAGGGGAGCTATAATTCACCCCTCCACTTT. It encodes CASKKGSYNSPLHF. The chain links TRBV27 to TRBJ1-6; D may be TRBD1 (5 bases). CDR1 and CDR2 (germline): MNHEY, SMNVEV (reference sequence). This CDR3 has 14 amino acids. Trimming removed 9 bases at V and 3 bases at J, with 12 bases between.

This clonotype was observed at least ten times. The junction and the germline gene differ at one end; a read error may be behind it. The genes are TRBV12-3 or TRBV12-4 and TRBJ1-2; D unresolved. The CDR3 totals 13 residues. CDR3 region: CASSLGNVPGYTF. For the CDR3, the DNA is TGTGCCAGCAGCTTAGGAAACGTTCCAGGCTACACCTTC.

This clonotype was counted at least ten times. The V call is TRBV6-2 or TRBV6-3, the J call TRBJ1-2; D perhaps matches TRBD1 (5 bases). The ends were cut back, 6 bases at V and 8 bases at J, with 10 bases in the middle. The CDR3 spans 11 residues. CDR1 is MNHEY and CDR2 is SVGEGT in the germline V gene. As DNA, the CDR3 is TGTGCCAGCAGCGACAGAGGCGGCTACACCTTC. This gives the protein CASSDRGGYTF.

This clonotype was counted ten times or more. Sequence at one end of the junction differs from germline and may be a read error. This chain connects TRBV2 to TRBJ1-6; D is unclear. CDR1 and CDR2 from the germline V gene are SNHLY and FYNNEI. This CDR3 is 11 amino acids long. The CDR3 reads CASSEVSPLHF. DNA of the CDR3: TGTGCCAGCAGCGAAGTTTCACCCCTCCACTTT.

This clonotype was recorded a few times. For the CDR3, the DNA is TGCAGTGCCAGAAAGCCGGGACTAGCGGGAGGGCCTGTGGGCGAGCAGTACTTC. Protein sequence: CSARKPGLAGGPVGEQYF. The chain recombines TRBV20-1 with TRBJ2-7, with 16 bases fitting TRBD2. The CDR3 is 18 amino acids. Trimming cost V 6 bases and J 6 bases; bases outside gene matches: 17. Germline CDR1 DFQATT, CDR2 SNEGSKA (reference sequence).

As for this clonotype: As the CDR3 is not closed by the conserved phenylalanine or tryptophan, this likely results from a read error. The chain recombines TRBV18 with TRBJ2-7, with 9 bases fitting TRBD2. The V segment lost 2 bases and the J segment 3 bases; nucleotides outside the gene matches: 5. In germline, CDR1 is KGHSH, CDR2 LQKENI. CDR3 length: 15 amino acids. This chain's CDR3 is CASSPGLAGLYEQYY. The CDR3 DNA reads TGTGCCAGCTCACCAGGGCTAGCGGGACTCTACGAGCAGTACTAC.

The rearrangement joins TRBV24-1 to TRBJ1-5, with no clear D. CDR3 length: 13 amino acids. Between the trimmed V and J ends, which lost 4 bases and 11 bases, there was a span of 14 bases. Germline V lookup: CDR1 KGHDR, CDR2 SFDVKD. CDR3 coding DNA: TGTGCCACCAGTGAGGCGTCGGACGGGGCCCAGCATTTT. Amino acids: CATSEASDGAQHF.

The sample holds many counts of this clonotype. The chain couples TRBV20-1 to TRBJ2-5, with D possibly TRBD1 on 6 matching bases. Trimming took off 0 bases at V and 4 bases at J, with 12 bases between the two ends. Germline V gene data show CDR1 as DFQATT and CDR2 as SNEGSKA (reference sequence). This CDR3 comprises 14 residues. For the CDR3, the DNA is TGCAGTGCTAGAGATCGGCTAGGGGGAGAGACCCAGTACTTC. Encoded protein: CSARDRLGGETQYF.

This clonotype was counted ten times or more. The chain employs TRBV6-1 and TRBJ2-7; D call uncertain. CDR1 is MNHNS, CDR2 SASEGT, per germline. The CDR3 loop spans 13 amino acids. V was pared by 6 bases and J by 2 bases, with 11 bases between. CDR3 nucleotides: TGTGCCAGCAGCGAAAACAGCCCCTACGAGCAGTACTTC. Translation: CASSENSPYEQYF.

This clonotype was counted once. This sequence joins TRBV28 and TRBJ1-6, with TRBD1 matching 10 bases. With V trimmed by 6 bases and J by 10 bases, 6 bases remained unmatched. Germline lookup yields CDR1 MDHEN and CDR2 SYDVKM. The CDR3 covers 14 residues. The CDR3 protein is CASSRDRGRSPLHF. In DNA form, the CDR3 reads TGTGCCAGCAGCCGGGACAGGGGTAGATCACCCCTCCACTTT.

This clonotype occurred many times. The rearrangement uses TRBV11-2 and TRBJ2-5; 8 bases map to TRBD2. The CDR3 consists of 13 residues. Germline values: CDR1 SGHAT, CDR2 FQNNGV. The V and J ends lost 5 bases and 5 bases, in that order; junction bases with no gene match: 4. The CDR3: CASSPGGGETQYF. In DNA, the CDR3 is TGTGCCAGCAGCCCCGGGGGGGGGGAGACCCAGTACTTC.

This clonotype occurred many times. The gene calls are TRBV5-1 and TRBJ1-1; D is perhaps TRBD1 (5 bases). The CDR3 has 14 residues. Trimming pared 2 bases from V and 3 bases from J, leaving 11 bases between. The germline V gene has CDR1 SGHRS and CDR2 YFSETQ. The CDR3 DNA sequence: TGCGCCAGCAGCTTAGGCAGGGATTACACTGAAGCTTTCTTT. Translating gives CASSLGRDYTEAFF.

This clonotype was seen at least ten times. The CDR3 sequence is CATSKTRRTTGTGELFF. CDR3 DNA: TGTGCCACCAGCAAAACGAGGCGGACAACCGGAACCGGGGAGCTGTTTTTT. This sequence joins TRBV15 and TRBJ2-2; a possible D gene is TRBD1 (5 bases). The CDR3 has 17 amino acids. With 4 bases removed from V and 5 bases from J, the gap between germline ends came to 20 bases. The germline CDR1 and CDR2 sequences are LNHNV and YYDKDF (reference sequence). Together with reference TRBV15 and TRBJ2-2, the CDR3 gives the full variable domain: DAMVIQNPRYQVTQFGKPVTLSCSQTLNHNVMYWYQQKSSQAPKLLFHYYDKDFNNEADTPDNFQSRRPNTSFCFLDIRSPGLGDTAMYLCATSKTRRTTGTGELFFGEGSRLTVL.

This clonotype showed up many times. V is TRBV20-1 and J is TRBJ2-5; 7 nucleotides agree with TRBD1. J lost 5 bases, V lost 5 bases, and 8 bases had no gene match. This CDR3 has 13 residues. Germline loops: CDR1 DFQATT, CDR2 SNEGSKA (reference sequence). The DNA for the CDR3 is TGCAGTGCTTCGACAGGGCATGGTGAGACCCAGTACTTC. Residues: CSASTGHGETQYF.

This clonotype was seen many times. The chain combines TRBV6-1 with TRBJ2-7, with 8 bases identical to TRBD1. After removal of 6 bases from V and 1 base from J, the junction contained 11 bases not matched to a gene. Germline assignment: CDR1 MNHNS and CDR2 SASEGT. This CDR3 spans 16 amino acids. CDR3 in DNA: TGTGCCAGCAGCCCCGGAGTGGACAGGGCATCCTACGAGCAGTACTTC. It codes for CASSPGVDRASYEQYF.

This clonotype showed up many times. This sequence joins TRBV4-1 and TRBJ1-1; no reliable D call. Trimming pared 0 bases from V and 7 bases from J, leaving 15 bases between. Per germline, CDR1 MGHRA and CDR2 YSYEKL. The CDR3 is 15 residues long. The CDR3 nucleotides are TGCGCCAGCAGCCAAGATAACGGGGTTCCCGTTGAAGCTTTCTTT. Translation gives CASSQDNGVPVEAFF.

This clonotype showed up many times. The chain combines TRBV6-1 with TRBJ1-5; D unresolved. The germline V gene has CDR1 MNHNS and CDR2 SASEGT. The CDR3 consists of 13 residues. Trimming left V 8 bases short and J 0 bases short, with 8 bases between. DNA of the CDR3: TGTGCCAGCTCACGATTTAGCAATCAGCCCCAGCATTTT. This gives the protein CASSRFSNQPQHF.

On this clonotype: The junction does not match germline at one end; this may be a read error. The CDR3 region is CASTTGQGAAQPLHF. The CDR3 DNA follows: TGTGCCAGCACTACGGGACAGGGGGCTGCTCAGCCCCTGCATTTT. V and J are TRBV6-2 or TRBV6-3 and TRBJ1-5; 12 bases match TRBD1. CDR3 size: 15 residues. Germline assignment: CDR1 MNHEY and CDR2 SVGEGT.

This clonotype was counted ten times or more. V is TRBV6-1 and J is TRBJ2-3; no definite D call. Germline loops: CDR1 MNHNS, CDR2 SASEGT. With 1 base removed from V and 0 bases from J, the gap between germline ends came to 11 bases. There are 16 residues in the CDR3. The CDR3 nucleotides read TGTGCCAGCAGTGAAGTGTACCGCCTAAGCACAGATACGCAGTATTTT. As protein: CASSEVYRLSTDTQYF.

V gene TRBV2 combines with J gene TRBJ2-7, with TRBD2 as a possible D gene (6 bases). V dropped 7 bases and J dropped 4 bases, with 17 bases sitting between them. Germline V lookup: CDR1 SNHLY, CDR2 FYNNEI. This CDR3 has 14 amino acids. The CDR3 nucleotides are TGTGCCAGCAACAAGGGAGGCTCCAATTACGAGCAGTACTTC. Translated, it gives CASNKGGSNYEQYF.

This clonotype showed up many times. This sequence joins TRBV7-8 and TRBJ2-7, with D unresolved. The V end lost 4 bases, the J end lost 6 bases, and 7 bases lay between the germline ends. CDR3 size: 11 residues. CDR1 is SGHVS, CDR2 FQNEAQ, per germline. DNA of the CDR3: TGTGCCAGCAGCTGGGGTAGCGAGCAGTACTTC. It translates to CASSWGSEQYF.

This clonotype has a count of ten or more. The J gene is TRBJ2-7, the V gene TRBV6-1, with 7 nucleotides matching TRBD2. Per germline, CDR1 MNHNS and CDR2 SASEGT. Trimming cost V 3 bases and J 7 bases; bases outside gene matches: 9. The CDR3 loop spans 14 amino acids. CDR3 sequence (DNA): TGTGCCAGCAGTGACCCCGAGCGGGATGGTGAGCAGTACTTC. Amino acids: CASSDPERDGEQYF.

The chain has TRBV6-1 and TRBJ1-2; 10 nucleotides align to TRBD1. The CDR3 is 15 amino acids. Germline V gene sequence: CDR1 MNHNS, CDR2 SASEGT. The V gene end was trimmed by 6 bases and the J gene end by 7 bases; junction bases not matched to a gene: 11. CDR3 residues: CASSHQGQGVGGYTF. CDR3 in DNA: TGTGCCAGCAGCCACCAAGGACAGGGGGTTGGTGGCTACACCTTC.

A few counts support this clonotype. The chain links TRBV6-1 to TRBJ2-3; TRBD2 matches 10 bases. CDR3 length: 18 residues. Trimming took 4 bases from V and 2 from J; bases not matched to a gene: 12. The germline V gene has CDR1 MNHNS and CDR2 SASEGT. The CDR3 DNA reads TGTGCCAGCAGTGGGGCTAGCGGGAGATGGTTATTCACAGATACGCAGTATTTT. Encoded protein: CASSGASGRWLFTDTQYF.